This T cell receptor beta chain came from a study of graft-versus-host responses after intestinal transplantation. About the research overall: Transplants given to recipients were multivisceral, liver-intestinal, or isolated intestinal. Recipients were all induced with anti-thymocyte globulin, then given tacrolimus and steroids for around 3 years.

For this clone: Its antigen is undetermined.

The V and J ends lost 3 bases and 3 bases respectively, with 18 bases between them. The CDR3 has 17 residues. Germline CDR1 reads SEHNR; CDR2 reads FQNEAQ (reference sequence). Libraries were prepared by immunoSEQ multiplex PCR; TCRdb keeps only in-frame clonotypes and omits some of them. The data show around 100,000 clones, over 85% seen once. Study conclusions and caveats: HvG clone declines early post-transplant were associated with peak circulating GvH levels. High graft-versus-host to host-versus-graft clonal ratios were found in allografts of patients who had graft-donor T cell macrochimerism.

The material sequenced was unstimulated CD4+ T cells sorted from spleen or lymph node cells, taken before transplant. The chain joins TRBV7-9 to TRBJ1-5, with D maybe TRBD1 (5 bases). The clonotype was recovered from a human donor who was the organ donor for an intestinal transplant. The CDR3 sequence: CASSFLGHLGDNQPQHF. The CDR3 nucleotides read TGTGCCAGCAGCTTCCTCGGACACTTAGGGGACAATCAGCCCCAGCATTTT.